The clone carrying this T cell receptor beta chain occurred once. This entry is derived from a study of cytomegalovirus exposure and HLA in healthy donors. TCRdb's table, derived via immunoSEQ multiplex PCR, lists solely in-frame clones and lacks some. The data contain fewer than 100,000 clones, approximately 91% of them seen just once; the ten biggest clones take up approximately 2%. The clonotype originates from a young man in good health and CMV-seronegative. Material for sequencing was PBMCs.

CDR3 bases: TGTGCCAGCAGCTTAGCCTTGGGACTAGCAGCCAGCACAGATACGCAGTATTTT. Translated: CASSLALGLAASTDTQYF. The chain uses TRBV11-1 and TRBJ2-3, with 9 positions matching TRBD2. The germline CDR1 and CDR2 sequences are SGHAT and FQDESV (reference sequence). The CDR3 totals 18 residues. J was trimmed by 0 bases and V by 0 bases; bases with no gene match: 7. The full variable domain, in which reference TRBV11-1 and TRBJ2-3 provide the parts outside the CDR3, is EAEVAQSPRYKITEKSQAVAFWCDPISGHATLYWYRQILGQGPELLVQFQDESVVDDSQLPKDRFSAERLKGVDSTLKIQPAELGDSAMYLCASSLALGLAASTDTQYFGPGTRLTVL.